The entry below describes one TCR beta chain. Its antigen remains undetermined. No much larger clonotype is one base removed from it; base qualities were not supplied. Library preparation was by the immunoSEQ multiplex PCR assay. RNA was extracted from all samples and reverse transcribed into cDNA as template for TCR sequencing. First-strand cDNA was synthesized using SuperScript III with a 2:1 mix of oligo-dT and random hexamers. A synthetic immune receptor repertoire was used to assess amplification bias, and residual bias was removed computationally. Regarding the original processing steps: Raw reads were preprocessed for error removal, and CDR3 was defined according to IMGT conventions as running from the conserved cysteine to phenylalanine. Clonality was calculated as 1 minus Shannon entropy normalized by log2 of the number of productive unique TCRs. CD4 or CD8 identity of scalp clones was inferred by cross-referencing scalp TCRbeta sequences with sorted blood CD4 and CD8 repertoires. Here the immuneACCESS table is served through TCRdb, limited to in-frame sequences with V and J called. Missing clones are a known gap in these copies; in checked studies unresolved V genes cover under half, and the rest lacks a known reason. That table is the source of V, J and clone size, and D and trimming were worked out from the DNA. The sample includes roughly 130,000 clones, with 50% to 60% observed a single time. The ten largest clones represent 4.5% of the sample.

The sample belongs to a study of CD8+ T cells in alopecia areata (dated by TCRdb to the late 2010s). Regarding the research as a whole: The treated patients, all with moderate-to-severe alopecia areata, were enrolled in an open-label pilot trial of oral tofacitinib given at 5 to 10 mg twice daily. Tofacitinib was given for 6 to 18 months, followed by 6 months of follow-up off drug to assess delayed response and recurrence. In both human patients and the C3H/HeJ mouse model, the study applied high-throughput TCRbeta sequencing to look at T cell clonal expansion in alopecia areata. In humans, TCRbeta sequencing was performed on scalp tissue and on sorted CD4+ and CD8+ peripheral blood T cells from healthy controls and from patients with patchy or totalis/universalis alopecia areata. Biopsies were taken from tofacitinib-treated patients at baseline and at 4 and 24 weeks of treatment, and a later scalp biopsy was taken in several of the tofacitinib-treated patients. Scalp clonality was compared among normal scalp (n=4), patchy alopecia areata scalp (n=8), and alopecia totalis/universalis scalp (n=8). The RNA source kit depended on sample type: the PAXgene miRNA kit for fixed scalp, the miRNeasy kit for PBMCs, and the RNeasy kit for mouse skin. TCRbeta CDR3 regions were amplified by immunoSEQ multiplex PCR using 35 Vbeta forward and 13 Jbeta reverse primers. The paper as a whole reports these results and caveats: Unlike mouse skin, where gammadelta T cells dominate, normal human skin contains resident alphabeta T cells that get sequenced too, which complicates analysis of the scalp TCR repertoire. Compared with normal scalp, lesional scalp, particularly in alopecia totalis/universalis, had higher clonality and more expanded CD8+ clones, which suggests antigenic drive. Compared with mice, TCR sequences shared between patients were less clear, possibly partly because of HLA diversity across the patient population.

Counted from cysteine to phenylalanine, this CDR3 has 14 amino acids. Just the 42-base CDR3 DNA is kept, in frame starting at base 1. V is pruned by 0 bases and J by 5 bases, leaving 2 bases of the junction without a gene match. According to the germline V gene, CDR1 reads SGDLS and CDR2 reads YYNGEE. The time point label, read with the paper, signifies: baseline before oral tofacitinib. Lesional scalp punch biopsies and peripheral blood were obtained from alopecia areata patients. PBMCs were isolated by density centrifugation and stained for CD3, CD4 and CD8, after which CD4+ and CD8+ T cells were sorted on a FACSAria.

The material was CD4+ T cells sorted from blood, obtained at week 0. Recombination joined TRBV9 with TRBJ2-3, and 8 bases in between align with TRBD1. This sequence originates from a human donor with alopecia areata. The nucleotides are TGTGCCAGCAGCGTAGAAGGGACAGGAGATACGCAGTATTTT. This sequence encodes CASSVEGTGDTQYF.